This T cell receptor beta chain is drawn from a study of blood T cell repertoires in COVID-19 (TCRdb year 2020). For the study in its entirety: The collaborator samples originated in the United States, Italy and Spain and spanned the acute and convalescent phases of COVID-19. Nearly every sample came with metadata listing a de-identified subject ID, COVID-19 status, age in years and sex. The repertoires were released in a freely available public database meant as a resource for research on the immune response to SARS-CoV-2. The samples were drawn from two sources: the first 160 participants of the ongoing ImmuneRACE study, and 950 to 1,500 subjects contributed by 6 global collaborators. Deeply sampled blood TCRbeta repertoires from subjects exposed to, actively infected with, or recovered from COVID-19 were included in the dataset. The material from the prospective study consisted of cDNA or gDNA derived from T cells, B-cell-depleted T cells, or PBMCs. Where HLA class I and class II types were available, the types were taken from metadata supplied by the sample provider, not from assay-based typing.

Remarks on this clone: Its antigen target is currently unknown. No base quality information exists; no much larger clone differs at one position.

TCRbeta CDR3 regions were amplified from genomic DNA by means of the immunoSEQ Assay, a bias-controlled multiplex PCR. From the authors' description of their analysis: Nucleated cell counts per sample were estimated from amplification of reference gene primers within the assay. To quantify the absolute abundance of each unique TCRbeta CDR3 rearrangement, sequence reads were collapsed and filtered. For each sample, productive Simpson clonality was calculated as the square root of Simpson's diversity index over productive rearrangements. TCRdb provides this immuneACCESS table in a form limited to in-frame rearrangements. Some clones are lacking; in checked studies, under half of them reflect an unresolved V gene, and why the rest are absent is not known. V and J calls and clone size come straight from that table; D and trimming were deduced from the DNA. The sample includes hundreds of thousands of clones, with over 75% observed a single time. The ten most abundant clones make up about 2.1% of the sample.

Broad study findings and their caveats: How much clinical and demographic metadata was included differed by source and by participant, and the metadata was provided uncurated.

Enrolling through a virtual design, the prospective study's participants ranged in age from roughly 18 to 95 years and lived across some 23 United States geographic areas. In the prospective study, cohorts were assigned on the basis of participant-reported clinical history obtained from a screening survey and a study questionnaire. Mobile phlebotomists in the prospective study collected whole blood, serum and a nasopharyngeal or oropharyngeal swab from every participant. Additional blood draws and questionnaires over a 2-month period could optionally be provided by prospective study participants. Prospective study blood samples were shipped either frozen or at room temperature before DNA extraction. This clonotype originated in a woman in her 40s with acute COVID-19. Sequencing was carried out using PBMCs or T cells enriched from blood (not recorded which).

This receptor carries the CDR3 CASSLDATTFYEQYF. The DNA sequence reads TGTGCCAGCAGCTTGGATGCGACAACGTTCTACGAGCAGTACTTC. Recombination joined TRBV5-4 with TRBJ2-7, with no D gene named confidently. A distance of 13 bases separates the germline ends of V and J, which lose 0 bases and 3 bases respectively. The CDR3 goes from the cysteine to the phenylalanine over 15 residues. Solely the CDR3 DNA is kept, with 45 bases framed from the first base. From a lookup of the germline V gene (reference sequence), CDR1 and CDR2 are SGHNT and YYREEE.